This T cell receptor beta chain was captured in a study of cytomegalovirus exposure and HLA in healthy donors. Broader study findings: Trimming of TCR beta V- and J-genes showed a link, identified in a later analysis, to a missense DCLRE1C variant.

Amplification used 60 Vbeta primers and 13 Jbeta primers. Sequencing was performed with immunoSEQ multiplex PCR; in TCRdb, only in-frame clones are kept and a portion is missing. This sample carries 55,000 to 70,000 clones, about four fifths of them seen once, and the ten largest clones take 3.5% to 4%. With regard to this clone: Its antigen is not identified.

Looked up from germline, CDR1 is SGHDN and CDR2 is FVKESK. The CDR3 contains 14 residues. With 2 bases removed from V and 4 bases from J, the gap between germline ends came to 12 bases. The TCR was taken from a woman in her thirties or forties in good health and CMV-seronegative. The chain joins TRBV14 to TRBJ2-7; D gene ambiguous. The sequenced sample was PBMCs. The CDR3 is CASSQSIRVYEQYF. The CDR3 DNA sequence: TGTGCCAGCAGCCAATCCATTCGGGTTTACGAGCAGTACTTC. The variable domain in full, completed from reference TRBV14 and TRBJ2-7, reads EAGVTQFPSHSVIEKGQTVTLRCDPISGHDNLYWYRRVMGKEIKFLLHFVKESKQDESGMPNNRFLAERTGGTYSTLKVQPAELEDSGVYFCASSQSIRVYEQYFGPGTRLTVT.